This is a list of T cell receptor beta chains from one sample in a study of early T cells in non-severe SARS-CoV-2 infection. TCRdb ran MiXCR on the 5' RACE reads and lists one entry per CDR3 protein. This repertoire shows 70,000 or so distinct CDR3 sequences, 10% to 15% found once; its top ten account for 1.5% to 2%. Sequencing was performed on whole blood. Every receptor here comes from an adult who was a healthcare worker with PCR-confirmed SARS-CoV-2 infection or an uninfected control (not recorded which). The CDR3 runs from the conserved cysteine through the conserved F or W. Each record gives: V gene, D gene, clone size, J gene, CDR3 protein, CDR3 DNA. D genes are given only for firm matches. Clone size appears in some rows only: once, few, many, or a class for an expanded clone.

>TRBV6-5|TRBD1|many|TRBJ1-1
CASSSWGTATEAFF
TGTGCCAGCAGTTCATGGGGGACAGCCACTGAAGCTTTCTTT
>TRBV11-2|-|many|TRBJ2-7
CASSRGSLYEQYF
TGTGCCAGCAGCCGGGGCAGCCTCTACGAGCAGTACTTC
>TRBV5-1|TRBD1|many|TRBJ2-1
CASSSETGTGDYSTFYNEQFF
TGCGCCAGCAGCAGCGAAACCGGGACAGGGGACTATTCGACGTTCTACAATGAGCAGTTCTTC
>TRBV21-1|-|many|TRBJ1-2
CASSQNYGYTF
TGTGCCAGCAGCCAGAACTATGGCTACACCTTC
>TRBV12-3/TRBV12-4|-|-|TRBJ2-1
CASSLAQRFEQFF
TGTGCCAGCAGTTTAGCGCAGCGTTTCGAGCAGTTCTTC
>TRBV12-3/TRBV12-4|-|many|TRBJ2-6
CASSRGSGANVLTF
TGTGCCAGCAGCAGGGGCTCTGGGGCCAACGTCCTGACTTTC
>TRBV10-2|-|few|TRBJ1-5
CASSESEHQPQHF
TGCGCCAGCAGTGAGTCGGAACATCAGCCCCAGCATTTT
>TRBV9|TRBD2|-|TRBJ2-2
CASSASGGTGELFF
TGTGCCAGCAGCGCTAGCGGGGGCACCGGGGAGCTGTTTTTT
>TRBV30|TRBD1|many|TRBJ1-1
CAWSKTGWGTEAFF
TGTGCCTGGAGTAAGACAGGGTGGGGGACTGAAGCTTTCTTT
>TRBV27|TRBD1|few|TRBJ1-6
CASSSVGTGLWLNSPLHF
TGTGCCAGCAGTTCAGTTGGGACAGGGCTCTGGTTGAATTCACCCCTCCACTTT
>TRBV7-2|TRBD2|-|TRBJ2-2
CATHESGTNTGELFF
TGTGCCACCCATGAGAGCGGGACGAACACCGGGGAGCTGTTTTTT
>TRBV2|TRBD1|-|TRBJ1-2
CASRSQGSYGYTF
TGTGCCAGCAGGTCACAGGGGTCCTATGGCTACACCTTC
>TRBV6-5|TRBD1|many|TRBJ2-3
CASSPQGARTDTQYF
TGTGCCAGCAGTCCACAGGGGGCGCGGACAGATACGCAGTATTTT
>TRBV6-5|TRBD1|-|TRBJ2-1
CASSWPGQGTNNEQFF
TGTGCCAGCAGTTGGCCGGGACAGGGAACAAACAATGAGCAGTTCTTC
>TRBV5-4|TRBD2|many|TRBJ2-3
CASSVPGLAGTDTQYF
TGTGCCAGCAGCGTACCGGGACTAGCAGGCACAGATACGCAGTATTTT
>TRBV14|TRBD1|many|TRBJ1-3
CASSRLDRVSGNTIYF
TGTGCCAGCAGCCGACTCGACAGGGTCTCTGGAAACACCATATATTTT
>TRBV27|-|-|TRBJ2-1
CASILLGPGPTNYNEQFF
TGTGCCAGCATCCTTCTGGGACCTGGTCCAACAAATTACAATGAGCAGTTCTTC
>TRBV6-5|-|few|TRBJ2-3
CASSYRGIGTDTQYF
TGTGCCAGCAGTTACCGGGGGATTGGCACAGATACGCAGTATTTT
>TRBV30|TRBD1|many|TRBJ2-7
CAWSDDRGPIF
TGTGCCTGGAGTGATGACAGGGGACCGATCTTC
>TRBV5-1|TRBD1|many|TRBJ2-5
CASSPDRVETQYF
TGCGCCAGCAGCCCAGACAGGGTGGAGACCCAGTACTTC
>TRBV7-8|-|many|TRBJ1-2
CASSLLRDGGYGYTF
TGTGCCAGCAGCTTACTCCGGGATGGGGGGTATGGCTACACCTTC
>TRBV28|-|many|TRBJ1-3
CASRTGSGNTIYF
TGTGCCAGCAGAACGGGCTCTGGAAACACCATATATTTT
>TRBV7-9|TRBD1|-|TRBJ1-4
CASSLAPVGTGYEKLFF
TGTGCCAGCAGCTTAGCGCCCGTCGGGACAGGGTATGAAAAACTGTTTTTT